This T cell receptor beta chain is from a study of response to subunit inactivated influenza vaccine. Study observations and caveats: Every seasonal influenza vaccination brings in few new T cells, the authors suggested.

This clonotype was found a few times. Its antigen is currently unknown. In TCRdb, the RT-PCR reads were re-called with MiXCR into one record per CDR3 protein. The table lists hundreds of thousands of distinct CDR3 sequences, approximately 12% of them singletons. Germline V CDR1 and CDR2: DFQATT, SNEGSKA (reference sequence). CDR3 size: 15 residues. The trim removed 5 bases at V and 7 bases at J, leaving 8 bases unmatched. Sequencing used PBMCs from blood, obtained on the day of vaccination. This TCR came from a man aged 45-65 years who received an inactivated influenza vaccine. The chain recombines TRBV20-1 with TRBJ2-2; 12 bases line up with TRBD2. The CDR3 region has the DNA TGCAGTGCTGGCCTAGCGGGGGGGCCGGACGGGGAGCTGTTTTTT. Protein sequence: CSAGLAGGPDGELFF.